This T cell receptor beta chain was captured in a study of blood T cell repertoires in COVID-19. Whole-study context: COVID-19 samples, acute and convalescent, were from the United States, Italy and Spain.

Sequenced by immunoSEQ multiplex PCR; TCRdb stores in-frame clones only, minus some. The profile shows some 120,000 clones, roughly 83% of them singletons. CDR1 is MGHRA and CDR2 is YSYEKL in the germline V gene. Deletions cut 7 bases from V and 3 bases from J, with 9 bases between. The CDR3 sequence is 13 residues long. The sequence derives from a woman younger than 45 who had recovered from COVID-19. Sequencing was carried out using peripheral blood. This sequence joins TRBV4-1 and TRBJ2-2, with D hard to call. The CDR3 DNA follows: TGCGCCAGCACCGGCAGGTACACCGGGGAGCTGTTTTTT. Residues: CASTGRYTGELFF.